This entry describes one T cell receptor (beta chain). This entry comes from a study of blood T cells in healthy people across ages. V was pared by 7 bases and J by 8 bases, with 17 bases between. This CDR3 has 13 residues. Together with a sample-barcoded 5' primer, a J-beta primer mix was included in a second PCR lasting about 6 to 11 cycles. Each CDR3 protein is one row after TCRdb ran MiXCR on the 5' RACE reads. Here the sample spans 650,000 to 800,000 distinct CDR3 sequences, under 45% being singletons. This TCR was recovered from a man aged 55 to 70 in good health. Sequences were obtained from blood. V is TRBV12-3 or TRBV12-4 and J is TRBJ1-1; D may be TRBD1 (6 bases). CDR3 protein: CASKHSDRGEAFF. The CDR3, as DNA: TGTGCCAGCAAGCACTCGGACAGAGGAGAAGCTTTCTTT.